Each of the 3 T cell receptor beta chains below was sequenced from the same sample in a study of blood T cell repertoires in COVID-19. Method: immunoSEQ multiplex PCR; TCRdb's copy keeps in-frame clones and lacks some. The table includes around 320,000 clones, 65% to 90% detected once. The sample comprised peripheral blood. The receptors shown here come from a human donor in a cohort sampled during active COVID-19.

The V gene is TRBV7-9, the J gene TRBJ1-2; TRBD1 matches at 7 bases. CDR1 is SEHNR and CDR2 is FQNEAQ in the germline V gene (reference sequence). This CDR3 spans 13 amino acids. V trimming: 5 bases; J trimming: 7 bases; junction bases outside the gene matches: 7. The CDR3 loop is CASSPTGVVGYTF. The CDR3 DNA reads TGTGCCAGCAGCCCTACAGGGGTTGTTGGCTACACCTTC.

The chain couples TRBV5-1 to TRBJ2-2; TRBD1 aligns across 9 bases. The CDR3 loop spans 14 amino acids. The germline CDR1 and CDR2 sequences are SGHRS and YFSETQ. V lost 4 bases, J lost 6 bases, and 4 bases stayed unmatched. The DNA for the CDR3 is TGCGCCAGCAGCACCACAGGGGGCCCCGGGGAGCTGTTTTTT. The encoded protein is CASSTTGGPGELFF.

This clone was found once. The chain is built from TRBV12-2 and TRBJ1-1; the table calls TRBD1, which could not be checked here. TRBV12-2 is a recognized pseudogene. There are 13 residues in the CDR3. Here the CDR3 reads CASRPRTGTEAFF. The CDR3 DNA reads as TGTGCAAGTCGCCCTCGAACCGGGACAGAAGCTTTCTTT.